These 30 T cell receptor beta chains came from one sample sequenced in a study of T-cell memory formation after mild COVID-19. TCRdb fed the 5' RACE reads into MiXCR, producing one record per CDR3 protein. The sample has under 400,000 distinct CDR3 sequences, over 25% seen once. Sequencing used PBMCs or a T cell subset sorted from them (not recorded which). The receptors were sampled from an adult woman who had mild COVID-19 (a few samples of this study predate the infection). Cell type and time point are not known.

This clonotype occurred once. The rearrangement uses TRBV24-1 and TRBJ2-1; D possibly corresponds to TRBD1 (6 bases). V lost 2 bases to trimming and J lost 7 bases, with 20 bases between them. CDR1 KGHDR and CDR2 SFDVKD come from the germline V gene. This CDR3 contains 17 residues. The CDR3 loop is CATSDWAPGALGNEQFF. In nucleotides, the CDR3 is TGTGCCACCAGTGATTGGGCCCCAGGGGCGCTGGGGAATGAGCAGTTCTTC.

The chain is built from TRBV12-3 or TRBV12-4 and TRBJ2-7; D may be TRBD2 (6 bases). The germline V and J ends were trimmed by 0 bases and 5 bases, with 11 bases remaining between them. The CDR3 loop spans 14 amino acids. CDR3 loop: CASSLARRGDEQYF. The CDR3 bases are TGTGCCAGCAGTTTAGCTCGGAGGGGTGACGAGCAGTACTTC.

The chain carries TRBV5-1 and TRBJ2-2; D call uncertain. Germline V gene sequence: CDR1 SGHRS, CDR2 YFSETQ. The ends were cut back, 2 bases at V and 7 bases at J, with 9 bases in the middle. This CDR3 spans 13 amino acids. The CDR3 sequence: CASSLEAFGELFF. CDR3 in DNA: TGCGCCAGCAGCTTAGAAGCTTTCGGGGAGCTGTTTTTT.

This clonotype was seen a handful of times. This sequence joins TRBV6-2 or TRBV6-3 and TRBJ2-2; D remains unclear. Trimming stripped 5 bases from V and 8 bases from J, with 9 bases between. CDR3 length equals 12 residues. CDR1 is MNHEY, CDR2 SVGEGT, per germline. The CDR3 DNA reads TGTGCCAGCAGTGAGGTCATAGGGGAGCTGTTTTTT. Its protein product is CASSEVIGELFF.

The chain is built from TRBV29-1 and TRBJ2-3; 9 bases are a match to TRBD1. CDR3 size: 13 residues. Germline V gives CDR1 SQVTM, CDR2 ANQGSEA. V lost 5 bases and J lost 5; bases outside the gene matches: 5. The CDR3 DNA is TGCAGCGTTCTACAGGGGGCGCAAGATACGCAGTATTTT. Protein sequence: CSVLQGAQDTQYF.

There are a few counts of this clonotype. This sequence joins TRBV7-2 and TRBJ2-5, with D perhaps TRBD1 (6 bases). V dropped 5 bases and J dropped 0 bases, with 10 bases sitting between them. Germline CDR1 SGHTA, CDR2 FQGNSA. CDR3 length equals 14 residues. The CDR3 nucleotides read TGTGCCAGCAGCGTATGGACAGACCAAGAGACCCAGTACTTC. It encodes CASSVWTDQETQYF. The complete variable domain, with remaining parts taken from reference TRBV7-2 and TRBJ2-5, reads GAGVSQSPSNKVTEKGKDVELRCDPISGHTALYWYRQSLGQGLEFLIYFQGNSAPDKSGLPSDRFSAERTGGSVSTLTIQRTQQEDSAVYLCASSVWTDQETQYFGPGTRLLVL.

CDR3 region: CATAGGLENEQFF. The CDR3 bases are TGTGCCACGGCGGGGGGGCTTGAGAATGAGCAGTTCTTC. This chain uses TRBV6-1 with TRBJ2-1, with 9 positions matching TRBD2. The CDR3 runs 13 residues. V was pared by 10 bases and J by 7 bases, with 8 bases of the junction left unmatched. Germline V CDR1 and CDR2: MNHNS, SASEGT.

CDR3 region: CASSFTGTYAYEQYF. The CDR3 DNA follows: TGTGCCAGCTCATTCACCGGGACCTACGCCTACGAGCAGTACTTC. J is TRBJ2-7 and V is TRBV18; D assignment may be TRBD1 or TRBD2 (5 bases each). V was pared by 5 bases and J by 2 bases, with 16 bases between. This CDR3 spans 15 amino acids. Germline V gene data show CDR1 as KGHSH and CDR2 as LQKENI. Supplemented by reference TRBV18 and TRBJ2-7, the full variable domain reads NAGVMQNPRHLVRRRGQEARLRCSPMKGHSHVYWYRQLPEEGLKFMVYLQKENIIDESGMPKERFSAEFPKEGPSILRIQQVVRGDSAAYFCASSFTGTYAYEQYFGPGTRLTVT.

The chain uses TRBV7-3 and TRBJ2-1; the match to TRBD2 covers 8 bases. V lost 5 bases, J lost 2 bases, and 2 bases stayed unmatched. CDR3 length: 14 amino acids. CDR1 and CDR2 (germline): SGHTA, FQGTGA. DNA of the CDR3: TGTGCCAGCAGCGATAGCGGGGCCTACAATGAGCAGTTCTTC. As protein: CASSDSGAYNEQFF.

On this clonotype: The conserved final phenylalanine or tryptophan is absent from the CDR3, which likely points to a read error. The chain recombines TRBV7-6 with TRBJ2-5, with 9 bases identical to TRBD2. V dropped 4 bases and J dropped 5; count of bases not matched to a gene: 8. The CDR3 length is 15 residues. CDR1 SGHVS and CDR2 FNYEAQ come from the germline V gene. CDR3 nucleotides: TGTGCCAGCAGCTGGGTAGCGGGAGAAGGGGAGACCCAGTACTTG. It is translated as CASSWVAGEGETQYL.

The sample holds one count of this clonotype. This sequence joins TRBV14 and TRBJ2-1; TRBD1 aligns across 7 bases. CDR1 and CDR2 (germline): SGHDN, FVKESK. This CDR3 contains 16 residues. V lost 5 bases to trimming and J lost 2 bases; unmatched junction nucleotides: 9. The CDR3 is CASSERRDSTYNEQFF. DNA for the CDR3: TGTGCCAGCAGCGAACGCCGGGACAGTACCTACAATGAGCAGTTCTTC.

This chain connects TRBV12-3 or TRBV12-4 to TRBJ2-7, with D maybe TRBD1 (5 bases). Trimming took off 6 bases at V and 4 bases at J, with 16 bases between the two ends. The length of the CDR3 is 14 residues. CDR3 sequence (DNA): TGTGCCAGCAGCCTGGGGCCGTGGGATTACGAGCAGTACTTC. Protein sequence: CASSLGPWDYEQYF.

This clonotype was counted once. This rearrangement joins TRBV7-9 to TRBJ1-1; the D is unclear. The CDR3 spans 14 residues. Germline-derived CDR1 and CDR2 are SEHNR and FQNEAQ (reference sequence). Trimming cost V 8 bases and J 0 bases, with 13 bases left between them. CDR3 nucleotide sequence: TGTGCCAGCGAGTCTCGAGAGGTGAACACTGAAGCTTTCTTT. This translates into CASESREVNTEAFF. Drawing the rest from reference TRBV7-9 and TRBJ1-1, the complete variable domain is DTGVSQNPRHKITKRGQNVTFRCDPISEHNRLYWYRQTLGQGPEFLTYFQNEAQLEKSRLLSDRFSAERPKGSFSTLEIQRTEQGDSAMYLCASESREVNTEAFFGQGTRLTVV.

This sequence joins TRBV9 and TRBJ2-1, with TRBD1 as a possible D gene (5 bases). The germline gives CDR1 SGDLS, CDR2 YYNGEE. The V end lost 0 bases, the J end lost 8 bases, and 12 bases lay between the germline ends. The CDR3 spans 14 residues. This CDR3 is CASSVGQGWDEQFF. The CDR3 DNA reads as TGTGCCAGCAGCGTAGGGCAGGGCTGGGATGAGCAGTTCTTC.

In this sample, this clonotype turned up a few times. The chain employs TRBV12-3 or TRBV12-4 and TRBJ2-7; 7 bases align to TRBD1. V trimming: 3 bases; J trimming: 2 bases; junction bases outside the gene matches: 7. There are 15 residues in the CDR3. Here the CDR3 DNA reads TGTGCCAGCAGTTTCGACAGGGACAGCACCTACGAGCAGTACTTC. It specifies CASSFDRDSTYEQYF.

The chain links TRBV12-3 or TRBV12-4 to TRBJ2-6; weak D call: TRBD2 (6 bases). The CDR3 loop spans 17 amino acids. Trimming took 5 bases from V and 2 from J, leaving 16 bases between them. CDR3 loop: CASSPRDWGPGANVLTF. CDR3 nucleotide sequence: TGTGCCAGCAGTCCTAGGGACTGGGGACCTGGGGCCAACGTCCTGACTTTC.

This clonotype was picked up a small number of times. The gene calls are TRBV20-1 and TRBJ2-3; D might be TRBD2 (6 bases). From germline, CDR1 is DFQATT and CDR2 SNEGSKA (reference sequence). With 3 bases removed from V and 4 bases from J, the gap between germline ends came to 14 bases. This CDR3 contains 14 residues. In nucleotides, the CDR3 is TGCAGTGCTAGGTGGGGACTCAACTCAGATACGCAGTATTTT. Protein sequence: CSARWGLNSDTQYF.

This clonotype has at least ten counts. The chain has TRBV6-6 and TRBJ2-5; TRBD2 matches 8 bases. The CDR3 is 11 residues long. CDR1 and CDR2 from the germline V gene are MNHNY and SVGAGI (reference sequence). V shed 10 bases and J 5 bases; nucleotides not matched to a gene: 3. As DNA, the CDR3 is TGTGCCACCAGCGGGAGCGAGACCCAGTACTTC. Its protein is CATSGSETQYF.

Here the CDR3 DNA reads TGTGCCAGCAGCTTGGCCAATGCGGATCAGTACTTC. Protein: CASSLANADQYF. The chain uses TRBV5-5 and TRBJ2-4, with no clear D. V shed 0 bases and J shed 12 bases, with 10 bases lying between them. Germline loops: CDR1 SGHKS, CDR2 YYEKEE (reference sequence). The CDR3 length is 12 residues.

Worth noting for this clonotype: This likely traces to a read error, being one base from a far larger clone. J is TRBJ2-7 and V is TRBV4-1; a weak D match, TRBD1 (6 bases). CDR1 is MGHRA and CDR2 is YSYEKL in the germline V gene. The CDR3 runs 13 residues. CDR3 DNA: TGCACCAGCAGCCAAGATAGGGGGTACGAGCAGTACTTC. Encoded protein: CTSSQDRGYEQYF.

This clonotype appeared a few times. V gene TRBV20-1 combines with J gene TRBJ2-1; 8 bases map to TRBD2. The germline V gene encodes CDR1 DFQATT and CDR2 SNEGSKA (reference sequence). CDR3 size: 14 residues. Here the CDR3 DNA reads TGCACCCTTGGCCTAGCGGGCTCCTACAATGAGCAGTTCTTC. Its protein is CTLGLAGSYNEQFF.

This clonotype has a handful of counts. The V gene is TRBV11-2, the J gene TRBJ1-6; D is undetermined. V was cut by 1 base and J by 6 bases, with 10 bases left in between. Germline CDR1 is SGHAT and CDR2 is FQNNGV. This CDR3 contains 15 residues. CDR3 nucleotide sequence: TGTGCCAGCAGCTTAGTGTTAGGCAGTAATTCACCCCTCCACTTT. This sequence encodes CASSLVLGSNSPLHF. The variable domain in full, completed from reference TRBV11-2 and TRBJ1-6, reads EAGVAQSPRYKIIEKRQSVAFWCNPISGHATLYWYQQILGQGPKLLIQFQNNGVVDDSQLPKDRFSAERLKGVDSTLKIQPAKLEDSAVYLCASSLVLGSNSPLHFGNGTRLTVT.

V and J are TRBV4-1 and TRBJ1-5; D may be TRBD1 (6 bases). Per the germline V gene, CDR1 is MGHRA and CDR2 is YSYEKL. This CDR3 contains 16 residues. Between the trimmed V and J ends, which lost 0 bases and 5 bases, there was a span of 14 bases. The CDR3 nucleotides are TGCGCCAGCAGCCAAGAAACAGGGCGTAAGGATCAGCCCCAGCATTTT. Translation gives CASSQETGRKDQPQHF.

This clonotype was seen a handful of times. The chain carries TRBV5-1 and TRBJ1-1, with a tentative D call TRBD1 (5 bases). The V end lost 4 bases, the J end lost 2 bases, and 12 bases lay between the germline ends. The CDR3 extends over 14 amino acids. CDR1 SGHRS and CDR2 YFSETQ come from the germline V gene. The DNA for the CDR3 is TGCGCCAGCAGCGCATTACAGGTCAACACTGAAGCTTTCTTT. Translation gives CASSALQVNTEAFF.

The chain uses TRBV24-1 and TRBJ1-2, with a tentative D call TRBD1 (5 bases). Germline V CDR1 and CDR2: KGHDR, SFDVKD. This CDR3 region has 13 residues. V shed 3 bases and J shed 6 bases, with 10 bases lying between them. The CDR3 region has the DNA TGTGCCACCAGTGATAGTTGGGGACATGGCTACACCTTC. Its protein product is CATSDSWGHGYTF.

This clonotype was seen more than once but under ten times. The J gene is TRBJ2-2, the V gene TRBV20-1; the D is unclear. CDR3 length equals 12 residues. The germline V gene has CDR1 DFQATT and CDR2 SNEGSKA (reference sequence). V lost 5 bases to trimming and J lost 8 bases, with 12 bases between them. CDR3 sequence reads: CSAQGPLGELFF. CDR3 DNA: TGCAGTGCTCAAGGACCCCTGGGGGAGCTGTTTTTT.

The V call is TRBV5-1, the J call TRBJ2-1, with 7 bases that match TRBD1. The CDR3 covers 15 residues. Germline V gives CDR1 SGHRS, CDR2 YFSETQ. Trimming removed 4 bases from V and 0 bases from J; junction bases left unmatched: 4. The CDR3 spells CASSKGQSSYNEQFF. Written as DNA, the CDR3 is TGCGCCAGCAGCAAGGGACAGAGCTCCTACAATGAGCAGTTCTTC.

The J gene is TRBJ1-2, the V gene TRBV15, with D possibly matching TRBD1 (5 bases). Germline lookup yields CDR1 LNHNV and CDR2 YYDKDF (reference sequence). Deletions cut 1 base from V and 3 bases from J, with 18 bases between. The CDR3 is 17 amino acids. In DNA, the CDR3 is TGTGCCACCAGCAGAGTATTCGTTGACAGTTCTGACTATGGCTACACCTTC. Protein sequence: CATSRVFVDSSDYGYTF.

This clonotype was detected only a few times. The chain combines TRBV4-1 with TRBJ2-2, with 9 nucleotides matching TRBD2. This CDR3 has 17 residues. Trimming at V came to 0 bases and at J to 4 bases, leaving 6 bases not matched to a gene. The germline gives CDR1 MGHRA, CDR2 YSYEKL. DNA of the CDR3: TGCGCCAGCAGCCAAGATGGCGGGGGGGCCCTCACCGGGGAGCTGTTTTTT. Translation gives CASSQDGGGALTGELFF.

This clonotype appeared a few times. J is TRBJ2-7 and V is TRBV9, with D possibly being TRBD1 (6 bases). From germline, CDR1 is SGDLS and CDR2 YYNGEE. Trimming removed 0 bases at V and 0 bases at J, with 13 bases between. This CDR3 has 16 residues. In DNA, the CDR3 is TGTGCCAGCAGCGTAGGGTCTGGGGACACCTCCTACGAGCAGTACTTC. This codes for CASSVGSGDTSYEQYF.